This TCR beta chain was identified in a study of spatial heterogeneity in lung cancer. Noted time point: sample taken at primary tumor resection. Sequencing of whole RNA from tumor, nontumor lung or frozen PBMC involved no sorting. Germline V lookup: CDR1 DFQATT, CDR2 SNEGSKA (reference sequence). V trimming: 6 bases; J trimming: 4 bases; junction bases outside the gene matches: 10. This CDR3 spans 15 amino acids. Study outcomes and limitations: More often at tumor resection than at routine follow-up, ubiquitous expanded tumor TCRs were detected in the blood.

The sample holds many counts of this clonotype. Its specificity is not known. Unique molecular identifiers tagged every individual TCR cDNA molecule. TCRdb re-called the 5' RACE reads with MiXCR, one entry per CDR3 protein. The table includes 43,000 or so distinct CDR3 sequences, 6% to 7.5% detected once. The material was PBMCs, obtained at surgery. V gene TRBV20-1 combines with J gene TRBJ1-5, with 9 bases identical to TRBD1. The sequence was obtained from a female donor with early-stage non-small cell lung cancer. The CDR3: CSARTGGGTNQPQHF. The CDR3, as DNA: TGCAGTGCACGAACAGGGGGCGGAACAAATCAGCCCCAGCATTTT.